This TCR beta chain was sequenced in a study of T-cell reconstitution after alpha-beta-depleted transplantation in children. Study observations and caveats: The study traced high day-60 TCRbeta diversity in some patients to surviving recipient T cells and thymic progenitors. After transplant, at about two months, alpha-beta T cells were reportedly derived from several hundred expanded graft clones. Diversity and T-cell counts at one year after transplant derived mostly from new T cells.

The germline V gene has CDR1 DFQATT and CDR2 SNEGSKA (reference sequence). The CDR3 spans 12 residues. V shed 4 bases and J shed 7 bases, with 11 bases lying between them. A remark on this clonotype: Its antigen is unknown.

Preparation of the TCRbeta library involved a method that used unique molecular identifiers. TCRdb processed the PCR reads anew with MiXCR; each CDR3 protein has one entry. The table lists a few hundred thousand distinct CDR3 sequences, roughly 24% of them singletons. This TCR derives from a girl aged 2-15 years with Fanconi anemia, due to receive a stem cell transplant. This specimen consisted of PBMCs, obtained before TCRalphabeta/CD19-depleted stem cell transplant. The chain joins TRBV20-1 to TRBJ2-1; tentative D call: TRBD2 (5 bases). Here the CDR3 reads CSATKGRNEQFF. CDR3 DNA: TGCAGTGCTACTAAAGGGAGAAATGAGCAGTTCTTC.